The 31 T cell receptor beta chains reported below all come from one sample, sequenced in a study of blood T cell repertoires in COVID-19. The assay was immunoSEQ multiplex PCR, and TCRdb's table has in-frame clones only and misses some. The sample shows about 270,000 clones, 75% to 95% of them seen only once. Input material: PBMCs or T cells enriched from blood (not recorded which). Receptors were obtained from a man in his forties or fifties who had been exposed to COVID-19.

The J gene is TRBJ2-7, the V gene TRBV28; 7 bases are a match to TRBD1. The V gene end was trimmed by 8 bases and the J gene end by 2 bases; junction bases not matched to a gene: 6. The germline CDR1 and CDR2 sequences are MDHEN and SYDVKM. This CDR3 contains 13 residues. The CDR3 DNA reads as TGTGCCAGCGGGACAGCAGATCCCTACGAGCAGTACTTC. Translating it yields CASGTADPYEQYF.

V usage is TRBV13 and J usage is TRBJ1-3; D not certain. The CDR3 totals 14 residues. Between the trimmed V and J ends, which lost 4 bases and 4 bases, there was a span of 11 bases. Looked up from germline, CDR1 is PRHDT and CDR2 is FYEKMQ (reference sequence). This CDR3 is CASSSRASGNTIYF. For the CDR3, the DNA is TGTGCCAGCAGCTCTCGAGCGTCAGGAAACACCATATATTTT.

The chain couples TRBV5-1 to TRBJ2-3; D possibly corresponds to TRBD2 (6 bases). Trimming removed 0 bases from V and 1 base from J, with 12 bases in between. CDR3 length equals 16 residues. Per the germline V gene, CDR1 is SGHRS and CDR2 is YFSETQ. The CDR3 reads CASSLAGGWGTDTQYF. The CDR3 DNA reads as TGCGCCAGCAGCTTGGCCGGGGGATGGGGCACAGATACGCAGTATTTT. Full variable domain (missing parts from reference TRBV5-1 and TRBJ2-3): KAGVTQTPRYLIKTRGQQVTLSCSPISGHRSVSWYQQTPGQGLQFLFEYFSETQRNKGNFPGRFSGRQFSNSRSEMNVSTLELGDSALYLCASSLAGGWGTDTQYFGPGTRLTVL.

Points on this clone: Other DNA sequences in this specimen translate into the identical CDR3. The chain uses TRBV27 and TRBJ2-3; D is undetermined. The CDR3 is made up of 13 amino acids. CDR1 MNHEY and CDR2 SMNVEV come from the germline V gene (reference sequence). V was clipped by 5 bases and J by 0 bases, with 6 bases between them. CDR3 loop: CASSPTSTDTQYF. CDR3 coding DNA: TGTGCCAGCAGTCCCACTAGCACAGATACGCAGTATTTT.

The V call is TRBV7-8, the J call TRBJ2-7; D is undetermined. The germline gives CDR1 SGHVS, CDR2 FQNEAQ. The CDR3 loop spans 11 amino acids. V lost 5 bases and J lost 2, with 4 bases in between. DNA for the CDR3: TGTGCCAGCAGCCTAACCTACGAGCAGTACTTC. It yields the protein CASSLTYEQYF.

Turning to this clone: An end of the junction does not agree with germline; a read error may underlie this. The same CDR3 can be traced to other DNA sequences in this sample. This chain uses TRBV5-1 with TRBJ1-6; D ambiguous. The length of the CDR3 is 16 residues. Germline loops: CDR1 SGHRS, CDR2 YFSETQ. Written as DNA, the CDR3 is TGCGCCAGCAGCTTGGCGGGGAGCTCCTATAATTCGCCCCTCCACTTT. It is translated as CASSLAGSSYNSPLHF.

Comment on this clone: The identical CDR3 is also encoded by other nucleotide sequences in the sample. The chain carries TRBV5-1 and TRBJ2-3; D gene ambiguous. The CDR3 spans 12 residues. V lost 1 base to trimming and J lost 2 bases, with 2 bases between them. In germline, CDR1 is SGHRS, CDR2 YFSETQ. The CDR3 protein is CASSLLTDTQYF. Here the CDR3 DNA reads TGCGCCAGCAGCTTGCTCACAGATACGCAGTATTTT.

V and J are TRBV27 and TRBJ1-2; TRBD1 might be the D (5 bases). This CDR3 has 14 residues. The V end was cut by 7 bases, the J end by 4 bases, with 16 bases between. CDR1 is MNHEY, CDR2 SMNVEV, per germline (reference sequence). CDR3 protein: CASTTRARGYGYTF. The CDR3 bases are TGTGCCAGCACCACCAGGGCGCGGGGCTATGGCTACACCTTC.

The rearrangement joins TRBV30 to TRBJ1-4, with 10 nucleotides matching TRBD1. The CDR3 is 14 residues long. Germline V gene lookup returns CDR1 GTSNPN and CDR2 SVGIG (reference sequence). J was trimmed by 8 bases and V by 4 bases; bases with no gene match: 7. CDR3 coding DNA: TGTGCCTGGACCGGTGGGACAGGGGCGGAAAAACTGTTTTTT. It specifies CAWTGGTGAEKLFF.

This clone was seen more than once but under ten times. The CDR3 is CASRTDRGSNIQYF. DNA for the CDR3: TGCGCCAGCAGAACCGACAGGGGTTCAAACATTCAGTACTTC. This chain links TRBV4-1 with TRBJ2-4; 8 bases line up with TRBD1. J gave up 6 bases and V 6 bases, and 7 bases lay outside the gene matches. The CDR3 is 14 residues long. Germline V gene lookup returns CDR1 MGHRA and CDR2 YSYEKL.

CDR3 nucleotides: TGTGCCAGCGTTCAAACTAGACAGGGATTCTACGAGCAGTACTTC. It codes for CASVQTRQGFYEQYF. V and J are TRBV2 and TRBJ2-7; 7 bases line up with TRBD1. The CDR3 has 15 amino acids. Losses at the gene ends were 8 bases for V and 3 bases for J; bases not matched to a gene: 13. CDR1 is SNHLY and CDR2 is FYNNEI in the germline V gene.

The J gene is TRBJ1-6, the V gene TRBV19; TRBD1 aligns across 12 bases. This CDR3 spans 19 amino acids. CDR1 and CDR2 (germline): LNHDA, SQIVND (reference sequence). V lost 3 bases, J lost 9 bases, and 15 bases stayed unmatched. The CDR3 reads CASSMRFHPGQGAISPLHF. The CDR3 nucleotides are TGTGCCAGTAGTATGAGATTCCATCCGGGACAGGGGGCCATTTCACCCCTCCACTTT.

The chain carries TRBV4-2 and TRBJ1-1; D ambiguous. Germline-derived CDR1 and CDR2 are LGHNA and YNFKEQ. V dropped 3 bases and J dropped 1 base, with 9 bases sitting between them. The CDR3 sequence is 14 residues long. The CDR3: CASSQATENTEAFF. For the CDR3, the DNA is TGTGCCAGCAGCCAGGCTACAGAGAACACTGAAGCTTTCTTT.

As for this clone: A junction end diverges from the germline sequence, so it may reflect a read error. This chain uses TRBV5-4 with TRBJ1-2, with 12 positions matching TRBD1. Germline V gives CDR1 SGHNT, CDR2 YYREEE (reference sequence). CDR3 length: 14 residues. CDR3 in amino acids: CASSRLMGQGAPAF. CDR3 nucleotide sequence: TGTGCCAGCAGTCGCCTTATGGGACAGGGGGCCCCAGCCTTC.

The chain joins TRBV28 to TRBJ1-1, with D uncertain. The CDR3 length is 15 residues. V lost 5 bases to trimming and J lost 0 bases, with 13 bases between them. Germline CDR1 is MDHEN and CDR2 is SYDVKM. The CDR3 sequence: CASSPPGEVNTEAFF. The CDR3 coding sequence is TGTGCCAGCAGTCCACCTGGGGAGGTGAACACTGAAGCTTTCTTT.

Only one count was recorded for this clone. The chain joins TRBV3-1 (or the pseudogene TRBV3-2) to TRBJ2-3; 7 bases are a match to TRBD1. The CDR3 runs 16 residues. The V segment lost 4 bases and the J segment 2 bases; nucleotides outside the gene matches: 9. Germline CDR1 LGHDT, CDR2 YNNKEL (reference sequence). In DNA form, the CDR3 reads TGTGCCAGCAGCCGATCTCTAGGGGGCTTCACAGATACGCAGTATTTT. Amino acid sequence: CASSRSLGGFTDTQYF.

The chain joins TRBV15 to TRBJ2-3, with a weak D call TRBD2 (5 bases). The CDR3 loop spans 13 amino acids. The V end lost 0 bases, the J end lost 14 bases, and 15 bases lay between the germline ends. Per germline, CDR1 LNHNV and CDR2 YYDKDF (reference sequence). The CDR3 loop is CATSRDLPGNLYF. CDR3 DNA sequence: TGTGCCACCAGCAGAGATCTACCGGGGAACCTGTATTTT.

The chain joins TRBV3-1 (or the pseudogene TRBV3-2) to TRBJ2-5; a possible D gene is TRBD1 (6 bases). The CDR3 covers 13 residues. Germline CDR1 and CDR2: LGHDT and YNNKEL (reference sequence). The V end lost 8 bases, the J end lost 7 bases, and 17 bases lay between the germline ends. The CDR3 nucleotides read TGTGCCAGCGTAACTGCACCCAGGGGGACCCAGTACTTC. It yields the protein CASVTAPRGTQYF.

The chain uses TRBV7-9 and TRBJ1-1, with TRBD1 identical over 9 bases. Germline CDR1 is SEHNR and CDR2 is FQNEAQ (reference sequence). The CDR3 has 15 amino acids. With 6 bases clipped from V and 7 bases from J, the junction kept 12 bases outside the gene matches. CDR3 amino acids: CASRPGTGFTDEAFF. The CDR3 DNA is TGTGCCAGCAGACCCGGGACAGGGTTTACGGATGAAGCTTTCTTT.

The chain recombines TRBV4-1 with TRBJ1-3; a weak D match, TRBD1 (5 bases). This CDR3 is 15 amino acids long. CDR1 and CDR2 (germline): MGHRA, YSYEKL. V gave up 2 bases and J gave up 4 bases, with 12 bases separating them. DNA of the CDR3: TGCGCCAGCAGCCAAAGCGGGGGACGAGGAAACACCATATATTTT. Amino acid sequence: CASSQSGGRGNTIYF.

This chain links TRBV5-6 with TRBJ2-7; the D gene is possibly TRBD2 (5 bases). This CDR3 has 15 residues. The germline CDR1 and CDR2 sequences are SGHDT and YYEEEE. The V gene lost 0 bases and the J gene lost 9 bases, with 19 bases spanning the gap. CDR3 in DNA: TGTGCCAGCAGCTTGGCAATAGGAGGTCACTATGGGCAGTACTTC. This gives the protein CASSLAIGGHYGQYF. The full variable domain, rest sourced from reference TRBV5-6 and TRBJ2-7, is DAGVTQSPTHLIKTRGQQVTLRCSPKSGHDTVSWYQQALGQGPQFIFQYYEEEERQRGNFPDRFSGHQFPNYSSELNVNALLLGDSALYLCASSLAIGGHYGQYFGPGTRLTVT.

Points on this clone: The same CDR3 is also encoded by other DNA sequences in this sample. The rearrangement joins TRBV7-2 to TRBJ1-3; 7 bases are a match to TRBD1. Unmatched junction bases numbered 2, after V lost 3 bases and J lost 0 bases. Germline CDR1 is SGHTA and CDR2 is FQGNSA. The CDR3 covers 15 residues. CDR3 sequence reads: CASSLGQSSGNTIYF. Written as DNA, the CDR3 is TGTGCCAGCAGCTTGGGACAGTCCTCTGGAAACACCATATATTTT.

The chain joins TRBV29-1 to TRBJ1-2; no clear D. The CDR3 loop spans 12 amino acids. Germline V lookup: CDR1 SQVTM, CDR2 ANQGSEA. V was shortened by 3 bases and J by 2 bases, with 7 bases between the two germline ends. The CDR3: CSVDSGNYGYTF. The DNA for the CDR3 is TGCAGCGTTGATTCCGGGAACTATGGCTACACCTTC.

The chain joins TRBV10-3 to TRBJ2-3, with a weak D call TRBD2 (6 bases). CDR3 length: 15 residues. CDR1 ENHRY and CDR2 SYGVKD come from the germline V gene. Trimming pared 10 bases from V and 0 bases from J, leaving 17 bases between. As DNA, the CDR3 is TGTGCCAGTCACTCGACTGGGACTAGCACAGATACGCAGTATTTT. Protein sequence: CASHSTGTSTDTQYF.

This rearrangement joins TRBV7-9 to TRBJ2-3; D not certain. This CDR3 is 15 amino acids long. The germline CDR1 and CDR2 sequences are SEHNR and FQNEAQ (reference sequence). The V end was cut by 1 base, the J end by 1 base, with 9 bases between. In DNA, the CDR3 is TGTGCCAGCAGCTTAGGGGCAGAGCGCACAGATACGCAGTATTTT. This translates into CASSLGAERTDTQYF.

The gene calls are TRBV20-1 and TRBJ2-7; 8 bases map to TRBD2. V gave up 3 bases and J gave up 5 bases; unmatched junction bases: 12. The CDR3 length is 15 residues. Germline V gene lookup returns CDR1 DFQATT and CDR2 SNEGSKA (reference sequence). This CDR3 is CSASIPSGLRDEQYF. DNA of the CDR3: TGCAGTGCTAGTATCCCTAGCGGGTTAAGGGACGAGCAGTACTTC.

The rearrangement uses TRBV28 and TRBJ2-3; 10 bases map to TRBD1. This CDR3 has 13 amino acids. V lost 6 bases to trimming and J lost 5 bases; unmatched junction nucleotides: 2. Germline V gives CDR1 MDHEN, CDR2 SYDVKM. CDR3 region: CASSRDRGDTQYF. CDR3 nucleotide sequence: TGTGCCAGCAGCCGGGACAGGGGAGATACGCAGTATTTT. Full variable domain (outside the CDR3, taken from reference TRBV28 and TRBJ2-3): DVKVTQSSRYLVKRTGEKVFLECVQDMDHENMFWYRQDPGLGLRLIYFSYDVKMKEKGDIPEGYSVSREKKERFSLILESASTNQTSMYLCASSRDRGDTQYFGPGTRLTVL.

This chain connects TRBV6-5 to TRBJ2-5; D gene ambiguous. Germline CDR1 MNHEY, CDR2 SVGAGI. Between the trimmed V and J ends, which lost 5 bases and 10 bases, there was a span of 11 bases. The length of the CDR3 is 11 residues. The CDR3 DNA sequence: TGTGCCAGCAGTCGCGGTGTAGGCCAGTACTTC. Protein product: CASSRGVGQYF.

The J gene is TRBJ1-5, the V gene TRBV9; D is unresolved. Trimming shortened V by 3 bases and J by 7 bases, and 17 bases separated the two germline ends. The CDR3 runs 15 residues. The germline V gene has CDR1 SGDLS and CDR2 YYNGEE. In DNA, the CDR3 is TGTGCCAGCAGCGGGGCCGGGAACGCGGGGCAGCCCCAGCATTTT. This sequence encodes CASSGAGNAGQPQHF.

V usage is TRBV7-9 and J usage is TRBJ1-4; 8 bases are shared with TRBD1. The CDR3 runs to 15 residues. Germline CDR1 SEHNR, CDR2 FQNEAQ (reference sequence). V was pared by 4 bases and J by 3 bases, with 4 bases of the junction left unmatched. CDR3 nucleotides: TGTGCCAGCAGCTCACAGGGGGTTGCTAATGAAAAACTGTTTTTT. This sequence encodes CASSSQGVANEKLFF.

V and J are TRBV19 and TRBJ1-1, with TRBD1 identical over 7 bases. The CDR3 has 12 amino acids. Trimming removed 9 bases from V and 4 bases from J; junction bases left unmatched: 5. Germline V gene sequence: CDR1 LNHDA, CDR2 SQIVND (reference sequence). The CDR3 loop reads CASGQVLTEAFF. DNA of the CDR3: TGTGCCAGCGGACAGGTTCTCACTGAAGCTTTCTTT. The whole variable domain, remainder taken from reference TRBV19 and TRBJ1-1, is DGGITQSPKYLFRKEGQNVTLSCEQNLNHDAMYWYRQDPGQGLRLIYYSQIVNDFQKGDIAEGYSVSREKKESFPLTVTSAQKNPTAFYLCASGQVLTEAFFGQGTRLTVV.